These 14 T cell receptor beta chains originate from one sample sequenced in a study of cytomegalovirus exposure and HLA in healthy donors (dated by TCRdb to the late 2010s). The library came from the immunoSEQ multiplex PCR assay. Not all clones reach the TCRdb copy of this immuneACCESS table, which keeps in-frame sequences only. Checked studies attribute under half of the gap to unresolved V genes and leave the rest unexplained. Within this sample are 150,000 to 200,000 clones, with approximately 86% of them counted one time only. The ten biggest clones cover around 2.4% of the sample. The specimen was PBMCs. These receptors were taken from a man aged 25 to 40 in good health and CMV-seropositive.

The J gene is TRBJ2-2, the V gene TRBV5-1; 11 bases fit TRBD2. Germline CDR1 reads SGHRS; CDR2 reads YFSETQ. The CDR3 totals 17 residues. J gave up 2 bases and V 3 bases, and 6 bases lay outside the gene matches. The CDR3 region has the DNA TGCGCCAGCAGCTCCGGGACTAGCGGAAAAAACACCGGGGAGCTGTTTTTT. It specifies CASSSGTSGKNTGELFF.

The V and J genes are TRBV9 and TRBJ1-2, with unresolved D. The germline V gene has CDR1 SGDLS and CDR2 YYNGEE. This CDR3 is built from 13 residues. V was clipped by 1 base and J by 2 bases, with 6 bases between them. The CDR3 sequence is CASSVLENYGYTF. DNA for the CDR3: TGTGCCAGCAGCGTATTGGAGAACTATGGCTACACCTTC.

This clone was counted between two and nine times. The chain uses TRBV5-6 and TRBJ2-5; D ambiguous. The CDR3 extends over 15 amino acids. CDR1 and CDR2 (germline): SGHDT, YYEEEE. V was shortened by 1 base and J by 1 base, with 11 bases between the two germline ends. The CDR3 sequence: CASSLSARPQETQYF. The DNA for the CDR3 is TGTGCCAGCAGCTTGTCGGCTAGACCCCAAGAGACCCAGTACTTC. Complete variable domain (other parts from reference TRBV5-6 and TRBJ2-5): DAGVTQSPTHLIKTRGQQVTLRCSPKSGHDTVSWYQQALGQGPQFIFQYYEEEERQRGNFPDRFSGHQFPNYSSELNVNALLLGDSALYLCASSLSARPQETQYFGPGTRLLVL.

V is TRBV2 and J is TRBJ1-4; TRBD1 matches 7 bases. Germline V gene lookup returns CDR1 SNHLY and CDR2 FYNNEI. The CDR3 length is 16 residues. V trimming: 3 bases; J trimming: 5 bases; junction bases outside the gene matches: 9. The CDR3 nucleotides read TGTGCCAGCAGTGACCCTGGGGACAGCCTGAATGAAAAACTGTTTTTT. Its translation is CASSDPGDSLNEKLFF.

About this clone itself: A far larger clone is one nucleotide away, so this likely arose from a read error. V and J are TRBV27 and TRBJ2-2, with D possibly TRBD2 on 6 matching bases. CDR3 length equals 13 residues. V was trimmed by 5 bases and J by 5 bases, leaving 9 bases between them. Germline CDR1 and CDR2: MNHEY and SMNVEV (reference sequence). The CDR3 DNA is TGTGCCAGCAGTCCCCGGGGGACCGGGGAGCTGTTTTTT. Protein: CASSPRGTGELFF.

J is TRBJ1-4 and V is TRBV7-9; TRBD1 agrees at 8 bases. Trimming at V came to 5 bases and at J to 6 bases, leaving 14 bases not matched to a gene. Germline values: CDR1 SEHNR, CDR2 FQNEAQ (reference sequence). This CDR3 contains 17 residues. The CDR3 nucleotides read TGTGCCAGCAGCAGCCGACAGGGGAGGCTCATCGATGAAAAACTGTTTTTT. Translated, it gives CASSSRQGRLIDEKLFF.

This clone was seen once. The chain couples TRBV5-6 to TRBJ2-1; no reliable D call. CDR3 length: 13 residues. V was shortened by 3 bases and J by 5 bases, with 9 bases between the two germline ends. The germline V gene encodes CDR1 SGHDT and CDR2 YYEEEE. In nucleotides, the CDR3 is TGTGCCAGCAGCTCCGTAGAGGACAATGAGCAGTTCTTC. Amino acid sequence: CASSSVEDNEQFF.

This rearrangement joins TRBV7-6 to TRBJ2-7, with D tentatively TRBD1 (5 bases). Deletions cut 0 bases from V and 0 bases from J, with 15 bases between. The CDR3 is 17 amino acids. Per the germline V gene, CDR1 is SGHVS and CDR2 is FNYEAQ. CDR3 DNA: TGTGCCAGCAGCTTAGCTTCCCCCGACAGCTACTCCTACGAGCAGTACTTC. Translating it yields CASSLASPDSYSYEQYF.

The genes are TRBV7-9 and TRBJ2-3; 10 nucleotides agree with TRBD2. The V segment lost 3 bases and the J segment 2 bases; nucleotides outside the gene matches: 2. This CDR3 has 15 amino acids. CDR1 and CDR2 (germline): SEHNR, FQNEAQ (reference sequence). CDR3 sequence reads: CASSLLAGVTDTQYF. Here the CDR3 DNA reads TGTGCCAGCAGCTTGCTAGCGGGGGTCACAGATACGCAGTATTTT.

V usage is TRBV7-2 and J usage is TRBJ2-5, with TRBD2 matching 9 bases. The ends lost 4 bases at V and 2 bases at J; junction bases unmatched: 2. Germline V gives CDR1 SGHTA, CDR2 FQGNSA. CDR3 length equals 14 residues. The CDR3 DNA reads TGTGCCAGCAGCTCGACTAGCGGTCAAGAGACCCAGTACTTC. It translates to CASSSTSGQETQYF.

The chain employs TRBV7-8 and TRBJ1-2, with TRBD1 matching over 9 bases. Per germline, CDR1 SGHVS and CDR2 FQNEAQ. There are 16 residues in the CDR3. Trimming at V came to 5 bases and at J to 7 bases, leaving 14 bases not matched to a gene. This CDR3 reads CASSPPAGTGHFGYTF. The CDR3 nucleotides read TGTGCCAGCAGCCCGCCCGCCGGGACAGGGCATTTTGGCTACACCTTC.

This clone was observed once. The V and J genes are TRBV5-4 and TRBJ2-7, with 7 nucleotides matching TRBD1. CDR3 length: 15 residues. With 2 bases clipped from V and 4 bases from J, the junction kept 9 bases outside the gene matches. Per germline, CDR1 SGHNT and CDR2 YYREEE (reference sequence). This chain's CDR3 is CASSFRDSGDYEQYF. In nucleotides, the CDR3 is TGTGCCAGCAGCTTTCGGGACAGCGGAGATTACGAGCAGTACTTC.

The chain employs TRBV5-1 and TRBJ2-3; D gene uncertain. The V gene lost 4 bases and the J gene lost 4 bases, with 13 bases spanning the gap. From germline, CDR1 is SGHRS and CDR2 YFSETQ. The CDR3 extends over 14 amino acids. The CDR3 sequence is CASSNQVSADTQYF. The CDR3 DNA sequence: TGCGCCAGCAGCAACCAGGTTTCAGCAGATACGCAGTATTTT.

The rearrangement links TRBV11-2 to TRBJ2-5, with 7 bases identical to TRBD1. Germline lookup yields CDR1 SGHAT and CDR2 FQNNGV. The CDR3 sequence is 16 residues long. Losses at the gene ends were 1 base for V and 5 bases for J; bases not matched to a gene: 10. CDR3 sequence reads: CASSLALTGSGETQYF. The CDR3 DNA is TGTGCCAGCAGCTTAGCTCTGACAGGGTCCGGCGAGACCCAGTACTTC.